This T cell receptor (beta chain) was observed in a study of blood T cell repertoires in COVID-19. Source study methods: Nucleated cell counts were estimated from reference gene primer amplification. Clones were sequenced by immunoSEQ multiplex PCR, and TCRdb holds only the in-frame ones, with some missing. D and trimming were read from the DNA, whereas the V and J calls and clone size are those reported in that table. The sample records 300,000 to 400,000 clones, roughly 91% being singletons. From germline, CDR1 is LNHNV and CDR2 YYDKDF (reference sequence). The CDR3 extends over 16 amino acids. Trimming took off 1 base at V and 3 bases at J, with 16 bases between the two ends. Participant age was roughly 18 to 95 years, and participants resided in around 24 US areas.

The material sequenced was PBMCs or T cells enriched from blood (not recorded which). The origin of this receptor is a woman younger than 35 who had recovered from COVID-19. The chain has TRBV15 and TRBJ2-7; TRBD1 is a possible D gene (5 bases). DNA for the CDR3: TGTGCCACCAGCAGAGCTTTCGGCAGGGTGAGCTACGAGCAGTACTTC. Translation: CATSRAFGRVSYEQYF.